The 20 T cell receptor beta chains given below trace back to one sample, sequenced in a study of T-cell memory formation after mild COVID-19. TCRdb itself ran the 5' RACE reads through MiXCR, one entry per CDR3 protein. The repertoire has 150,000 to 200,000 distinct CDR3 sequences, 16% of them found once; the top ten carry about 1.9%. The sample taken for sequencing was PBMCs or a T cell subset sorted from them (not recorded which). The receptors derive from an adult woman who had mild COVID-19 (a few samples of this study predate the infection). Cell type and time point are not known.

This chain connects TRBV7-2 to TRBJ2-7; 7 bases line up with TRBD2. The V gene end was trimmed by 1 base and the J gene end by 0 bases; junction bases not matched to a gene: 12. Looked up from germline, CDR1 is SGHTA and CDR2 is FQGNSA. The CDR3 runs 18 residues. CDR3 DNA sequence: TGTGCCAGCAGCTTAGTCGGCGGGAGCGCTCAGAGCTCCTACGAGCAGTACTTC. Translating gives CASSLVGGSAQSSYEQYF.

The V gene is TRBV5-1, the J gene TRBJ2-3, with D perhaps matching TRBD2 (5 bases). This CDR3 comprises 16 residues. The germline V gene encodes CDR1 SGHRS and CDR2 YFSETQ. The V end was cut by 1 base, the J end by 1 base, with 13 bases between. In DNA, the CDR3 is TGCGCCAGCAGCTTGTACCCTCGCGGGCGCACAGATACGCAGTATTTT. The encoded protein is CASSLYPRGRTDTQYF.

The chain has TRBV7-9 and TRBJ2-3; possibly TRBD2 for D (5 bases). The length of the CDR3 is 15 residues. Germline V lookup: CDR1 SEHNR, CDR2 FQNEAQ (reference sequence). V lost 0 bases and J 3 bases, leaving 10 bases between the germline ends. CDR3 DNA sequence: TGTGCCAGCAGCTTAGCGCCGCTAGCAACAGATACGCAGTATTTT. This sequence encodes CASSLAPLATDTQYF. The variable domain in full, with the rest retrieved from reference TRBV7-9 and TRBJ2-3, is DTGVSQNPRHKITKRGQNVTFRCDPISEHNRLYWYRQTLGQGPEFLTYFQNEAQLEKSRLLSDRFSAERPKGSFSTLEIQRTEQGDSAMYLCASSLAPLATDTQYFGPGTRLTVL.

This clonotype was observed a few times. The chain is built from TRBV11-3 and TRBJ2-6; D is possibly TRBD1 (6 bases). The ends were cut back, 6 bases at V and 4 bases at J, with 13 bases in the middle. CDR3 length: 15 amino acids. Germline V gives CDR1 SGHNT, CDR2 YENEEA. The CDR3 is CASSKQGPGANVLTF. Here the CDR3 DNA reads TGTGCCAGCAGTAAACAGGGTCCCGGGGCCAACGTCCTGACTTTC.

The V call is TRBV6-1, the J call TRBJ2-7, with 14 bases identical to TRBD2. From germline, CDR1 is MNHNS and CDR2 SASEGT. V shed 4 bases and J 3 bases; nucleotides not matched to a gene: 11. The length of the CDR3 is 18 residues. The CDR3 DNA reads TGTGCCAGCAGTGCGGGACTAGCGGGGGTACCCTCCTACTACGAGCAGTACTTC. Its translation is CASSAGLAGVPSYYEQYF.

V and J are TRBV5-1 and TRBJ1-3, with TRBD1 matching over 7 bases. V dropped 4 bases and J dropped 0; count of bases not matched to a gene: 4. The CDR3 length is 15 residues. Germline CDR1 SGHRS, CDR2 YFSETQ. The CDR3 loop is CASSEGQTSGNTIYF. The CDR3 DNA sequence: TGCGCCAGCAGCGAGGGACAGACCTCTGGAAACACCATATATTTT.

The rearrangement uses TRBV20-1 and TRBJ2-7, with TRBD1 as a possible D gene (6 bases). Germline assignment: CDR1 DFQATT and CDR2 SNEGSKA (reference sequence). This CDR3 is 12 amino acids long. Trimming removed 6 bases at V and 11 bases at J, with 20 bases between. CDR3 DNA: TGCAGTGCAATTTCCCCAGGGGCTCGTGAGTACTTC. Amino acids: CSAISPGAREYF.

This clonotype came up many times. The V call is TRBV14, the J call TRBJ2-1; either TRBD1 or TRBD2 may fit D (5 bases each). Germline CDR1 is SGHDN and CDR2 is FVKESK. This CDR3 comprises 16 residues. Trimming stripped 3 bases from V and 2 bases from J, with 14 bases between. The CDR3: CASSHERRGAYNEQFF. In nucleotides, the CDR3 is TGTGCCAGCAGCCATGAACGTCGGGGCGCCTACAATGAGCAGTTCTTC. The entire variable domain, with the rest obtained from reference TRBV14 and TRBJ2-1, is as follows: EAGVTQFPSHSVIEKGQTVTLRCDPISGHDNLYWYRRVMGKEIKFLLHFVKESKQDESGMPNNRFLAERTGGTYSTLKVQPAELEDSGVYFCASSHERRGAYNEQFFGPGTRLTVL.

This clonotype was observed once. The V gene is TRBV12-3 or TRBV12-4, the J gene TRBJ2-1; tentative D call: TRBD2 (5 bases). The CDR3 spans 13 residues. Trimming shortened V by 2 bases and J by 10 bases, and 12 bases separated the two germline ends. CDR3 loop: CASSLRPREEQFF. CDR3 DNA sequence: TGTGCCAGCAGTTTACGGCCTAGGGAGGAGCAGTTCTTC.

This clonotype was counted a few times. The V and J genes are TRBV2 and TRBJ1-2; TRBD1 matches 11 bases. In germline, CDR1 is SNHLY, CDR2 FYNNEI. J gave up 4 bases and V 6 bases, and 10 bases lay outside the gene matches. The CDR3 runs 16 residues. CDR3 bases: TGTGCCAGCAGAATCTGGGGACAGGGGGGAAGCTATGGCTACACCTTC. Translated: CASRIWGQGGSYGYTF.

The chain recombines TRBV7-9 with TRBJ1-3; D gene ambiguous. The CDR3 contains 15 residues. V lost 5 bases and J 1 base, leaving 12 bases between the germline ends. Per germline, CDR1 SEHNR and CDR2 FQNEAQ (reference sequence). CDR3: CASSDTGASGNTIYF. CDR3 in DNA: TGTGCCAGCAGCGATACCGGAGCTTCTGGAAACACCATATATTTT.

The table lists this clonotype with a few counts. The chain couples TRBV5-8 to TRBJ2-3; D is unresolved. Trimming left V 0 bases short and J 0 bases short, with 11 bases between. Germline CDR1 reads SGHTS; CDR2 reads YDEGEE. The CDR3 runs to 16 residues. The CDR3 is CASSLGLSSSTDTQYF. The CDR3 DNA is TGTGCCAGCAGCTTGGGGCTGTCGTCTAGCACAGATACGCAGTATTTT.

The rearrangement links TRBV4-3 to TRBJ1-2; D might be TRBD1 (5 bases). Trimming cost V 1 base and J 0 bases, with 9 bases left between them. The germline V gene encodes CDR1 LGHNA and CDR2 YSLEER. CDR3 length equals 15 residues. The CDR3 region is CASSQVGGANYGYTF. In DNA form, the CDR3 reads TGCGCCAGCAGCCAAGTTGGGGGGGCTAACTATGGCTACACCTTC.

J is TRBJ2-3 and V is TRBV4-1; D is possibly TRBD2 (5 bases). Germline values: CDR1 MGHRA, CDR2 YSYEKL. Deletions cut 6 bases from V and 5 bases from J, with 9 bases between. There are 12 residues in the CDR3. The CDR3 nucleotides read TGCGCCAGCAGTGTGAGGGAAGATACGCAGTATTTT. It translates to CASSVREDTQYF.

The V and J genes are TRBV4-2 and TRBJ2-3; maybe TRBD1 (5 bases). CDR3 length: 15 amino acids. V was shortened by 0 bases and J by 4 bases, with 11 bases between the two germline ends. Germline lookup yields CDR1 LGHNA and CDR2 YNFKEQ. The CDR3 DNA sequence: TGTGCCAGCAGCCAAGATTTTCAGGGCCCAGATACGCAGTATTTT. Translating gives CASSQDFQGPDTQYF.

This clonotype was seen once. V is TRBV29-1 and J is TRBJ1-3; D unresolved. Germline loops: CDR1 SQVTM, CDR2 ANQGSEA. This CDR3 region has 13 residues. V was pared by 1 base and J by 4 bases, with 8 bases between. The CDR3 region is CSVEGAAGNTIYF. CDR3 DNA: TGCAGCGTTGAAGGAGCAGCCGGAAACACCATATATTTT.

The V gene is TRBV7-2, the J gene TRBJ1-2; TRBD1 agrees at 9 bases. With V trimmed by 5 bases and J by 0 bases, 4 bases remained unmatched. The CDR3 loop spans 15 amino acids. The germline CDR1 and CDR2 sequences are SGHTA and FQGNSA. The CDR3 loop is CASSLHRGPNYGYTF. Here the CDR3 DNA reads TGTGCCAGCAGCCTCCACAGGGGGCCTAACTATGGCTACACCTTC.

V usage is TRBV6-1 and J usage is TRBJ1-3; D is uncertain. The CDR3 consists of 16 residues. Germline CDR1 reads MNHNS; CDR2 reads SASEGT. Trimming stripped 6 bases from V and 0 bases from J, with 15 bases between. The CDR3 nucleotides are TGTGCCAGCAGGAGAAAGAGGGTCCTCTCTGGAAACACCATATATTTT. It specifies CASRRKRVLSGNTIYF.

This clonotype was picked up a small number of times. This rearrangement joins TRBV24-1 to TRBJ2-3; D unclear. Germline CDR1 and CDR2: KGHDR and SFDVKD. Trimming removed 1 base from V and 1 base from J, with 2 bases in between. The CDR3 length is 13 residues. Here the CDR3 reads CATSDFGTDTQYF. The CDR3 DNA reads as TGTGCCACCAGTGATTTCGGCACAGATACGCAGTATTTT.

The gene calls are TRBV19 and TRBJ1-2; D unresolved. Trimming took off 0 bases at V and 5 bases at J, with 13 bases between the two ends. Germline V gene data show CDR1 as LNHDA and CDR2 as SQIVND (reference sequence). The CDR3 runs 15 residues. DNA of the CDR3: TGTGCCAGTAGTATAGATCCGGACGGGAAATATGGCTACACCTTC. Protein product: CASSIDPDGKYGYTF. The full variable domain, completed using reference TRBV19 and TRBJ1-2, is DGGITQSPKYLFRKEGQNVTLSCEQNLNHDAMYWYRQDPGQGLRLIYYSQIVNDFQKGDIAEGYSVSREKKESFPLTVTSAQKNPTAFYLCASSIDPDGKYGYTFGSGTRLTVV.